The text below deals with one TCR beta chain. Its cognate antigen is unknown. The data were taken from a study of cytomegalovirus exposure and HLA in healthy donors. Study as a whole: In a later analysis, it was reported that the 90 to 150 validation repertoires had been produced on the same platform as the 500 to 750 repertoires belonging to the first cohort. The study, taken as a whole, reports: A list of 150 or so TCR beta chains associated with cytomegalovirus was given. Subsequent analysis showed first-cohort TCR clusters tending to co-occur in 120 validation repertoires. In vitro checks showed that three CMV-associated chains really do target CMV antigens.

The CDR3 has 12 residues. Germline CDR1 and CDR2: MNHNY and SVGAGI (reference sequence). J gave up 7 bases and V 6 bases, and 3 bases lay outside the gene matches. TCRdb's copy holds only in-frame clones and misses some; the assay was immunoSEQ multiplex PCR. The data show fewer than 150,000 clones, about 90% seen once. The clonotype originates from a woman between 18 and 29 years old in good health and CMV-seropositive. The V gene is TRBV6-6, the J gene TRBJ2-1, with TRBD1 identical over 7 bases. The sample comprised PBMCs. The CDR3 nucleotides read TGTGCCAGCAGACCGACAGGGAATGAGCAGTTCTTC. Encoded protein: CASRPTGNEQFF.